This T cell receptor beta chain was profiled in a study of blood T cell repertoires in COVID-19. The data were produced by immunoSEQ multiplex PCR, yet TCRdb's version contains in-frame clones alone and is incomplete. The profile covers just under 350,000 clones, with about 90% appearing a single time and approximately 7.3% taken by the ten largest. Trimming at V came to 1 base and at J to 4 bases, leaving 6 bases not matched to a gene. Germline V gene data show CDR1 as SGHRS and CDR2 as YFSETQ. The CDR3 has 15 amino acids. The TCR sequence derives from a woman in her seventies with COVID-19, enrolled during active disease. Input material: peripheral blood. This chain connects TRBV5-1 to TRBJ1-2, with 8 bases identical to TRBD1. The CDR3 bases are TGCGCCAGCAGCTTGACGGGACAGGCCGCCTATGGCTACACCTTC. Protein product: CASSLTGQAAYGYTF.